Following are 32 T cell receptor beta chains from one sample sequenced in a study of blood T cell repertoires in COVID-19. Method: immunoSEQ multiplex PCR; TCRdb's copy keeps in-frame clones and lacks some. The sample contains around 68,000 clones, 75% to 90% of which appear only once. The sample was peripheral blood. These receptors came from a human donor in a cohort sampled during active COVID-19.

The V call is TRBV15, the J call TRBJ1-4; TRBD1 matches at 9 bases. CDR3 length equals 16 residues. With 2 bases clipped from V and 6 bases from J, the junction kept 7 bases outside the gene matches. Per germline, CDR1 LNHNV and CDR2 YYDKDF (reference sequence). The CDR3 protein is CATSRSPGQGDEKLFF. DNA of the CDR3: TGTGCCACCAGCAGAAGTCCGGGACAGGGAGATGAAAAACTGTTTTTT.

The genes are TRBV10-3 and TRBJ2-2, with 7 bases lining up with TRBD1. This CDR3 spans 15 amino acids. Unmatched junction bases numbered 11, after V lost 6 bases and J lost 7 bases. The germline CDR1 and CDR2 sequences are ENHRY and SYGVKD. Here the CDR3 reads CAISDPDRAGGELFF. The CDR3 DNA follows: TGTGCCATCAGCGACCCCGACAGGGCTGGCGGGGAGCTGTTTTTT.

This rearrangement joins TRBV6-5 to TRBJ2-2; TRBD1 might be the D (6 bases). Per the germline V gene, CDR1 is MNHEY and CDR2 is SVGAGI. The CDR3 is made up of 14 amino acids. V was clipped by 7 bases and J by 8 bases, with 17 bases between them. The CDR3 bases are TGTGCCAGCATGGGGCCAGGGGCTAAGGGGGAGCTGTTTTTT. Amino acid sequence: CASMGPGAKGELFF.

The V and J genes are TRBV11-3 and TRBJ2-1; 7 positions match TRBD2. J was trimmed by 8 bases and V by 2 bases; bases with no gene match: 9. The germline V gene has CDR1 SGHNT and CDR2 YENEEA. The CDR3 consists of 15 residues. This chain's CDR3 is CASSLSPGLRYEQFF. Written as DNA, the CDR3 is TGTGCCAGCAGCTTATCCCCGGGACTACGGTATGAGCAGTTCTTC.

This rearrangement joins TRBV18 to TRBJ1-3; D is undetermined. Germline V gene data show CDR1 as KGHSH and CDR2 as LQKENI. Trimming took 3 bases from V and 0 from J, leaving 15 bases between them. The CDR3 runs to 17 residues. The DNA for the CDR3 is TGTGCCAGCTCACCTGAGGGAGGGAGAAGCTCTGGAAACACCATATATTTT. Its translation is CASSPEGGRSSGNTIYF.

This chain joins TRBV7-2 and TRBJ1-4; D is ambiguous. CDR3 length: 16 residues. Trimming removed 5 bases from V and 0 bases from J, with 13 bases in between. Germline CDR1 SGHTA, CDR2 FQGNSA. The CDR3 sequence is CASSPILPTTNEKLFF. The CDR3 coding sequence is TGTGCCAGCAGCCCCATTCTGCCTACAACTAATGAAAAACTGTTTTTT.

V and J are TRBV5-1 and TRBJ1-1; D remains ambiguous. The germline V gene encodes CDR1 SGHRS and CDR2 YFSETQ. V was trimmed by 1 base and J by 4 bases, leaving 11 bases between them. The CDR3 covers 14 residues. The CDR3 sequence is CASSLFRVGTEAFF. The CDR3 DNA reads TGCGCCAGCAGCTTGTTCCGGGTGGGCACTGAAGCTTTCTTT.

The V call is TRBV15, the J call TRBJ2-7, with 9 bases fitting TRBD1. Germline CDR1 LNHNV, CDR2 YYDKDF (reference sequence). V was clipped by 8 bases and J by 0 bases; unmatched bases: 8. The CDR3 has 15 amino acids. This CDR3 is CATGTGTGYSYEQYF. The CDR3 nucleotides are TGTGCCACCGGAACCGGGACAGGGTACTCCTACGAGCAGTACTTC.

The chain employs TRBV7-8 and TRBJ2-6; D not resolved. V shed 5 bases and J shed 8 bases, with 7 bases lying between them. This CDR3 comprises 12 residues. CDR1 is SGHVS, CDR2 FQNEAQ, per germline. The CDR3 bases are TGTGCCAGCAGCCCCCCGTCCAACGTCCTGACTTTC. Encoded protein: CASSPPSNVLTF.

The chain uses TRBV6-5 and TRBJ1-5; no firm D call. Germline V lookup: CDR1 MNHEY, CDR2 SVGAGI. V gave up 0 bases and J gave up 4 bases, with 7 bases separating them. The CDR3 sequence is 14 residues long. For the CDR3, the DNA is TGTGCCAGCAGTTACTCCCCCTCGAATCAGCCCCAGCATTTT. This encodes CASSYSPSNQPQHF.

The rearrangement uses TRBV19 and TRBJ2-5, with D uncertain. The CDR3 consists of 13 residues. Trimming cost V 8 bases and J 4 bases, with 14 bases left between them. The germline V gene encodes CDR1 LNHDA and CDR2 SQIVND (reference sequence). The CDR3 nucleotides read TGTGCCAGTTGCCCAGATAGCACAGAGACCCAGTACTTC. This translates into CASCPDSTETQYF.

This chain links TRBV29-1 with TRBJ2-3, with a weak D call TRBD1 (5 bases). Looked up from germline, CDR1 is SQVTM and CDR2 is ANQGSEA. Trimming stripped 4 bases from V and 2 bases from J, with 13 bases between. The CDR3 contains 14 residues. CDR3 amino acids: CSVGFMGLTDTQYF. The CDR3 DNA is TGCAGCGTTGGGTTCATGGGGCTCACAGATACGCAGTATTTT.

CDR3 region: CATSRDPGDEPQHF. Written as DNA, the CDR3 is TGTGCCACCTCCCGGGACCCAGGGGATGAACCCCAGCATTTT. The chain uses TRBV15 and TRBJ1-5; D possibly corresponds to TRBD1 (6 bases). Trimming left V 8 bases short and J 10 bases short, with 21 bases between. There are 14 residues in the CDR3. CDR1 LNHNV and CDR2 YYDKDF come from the germline V gene (reference sequence).

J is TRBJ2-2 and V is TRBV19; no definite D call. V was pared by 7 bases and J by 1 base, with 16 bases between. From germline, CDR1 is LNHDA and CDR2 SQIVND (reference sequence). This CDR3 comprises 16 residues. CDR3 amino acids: CASNYLSSENTGELFF. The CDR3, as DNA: TGTGCCAGTAACTATTTATCCAGCGAGAACACCGGGGAGCTGTTTTTT.

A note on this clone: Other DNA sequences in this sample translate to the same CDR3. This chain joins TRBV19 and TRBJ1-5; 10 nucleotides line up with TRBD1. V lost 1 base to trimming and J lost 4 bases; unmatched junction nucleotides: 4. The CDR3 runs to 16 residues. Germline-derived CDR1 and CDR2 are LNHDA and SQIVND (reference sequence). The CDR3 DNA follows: TGTGCCAGTAGTATAGGACAGGGGGCGCTTAATCAGCCCCAGCATTTT. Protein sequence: CASSIGQGALNQPQHF.

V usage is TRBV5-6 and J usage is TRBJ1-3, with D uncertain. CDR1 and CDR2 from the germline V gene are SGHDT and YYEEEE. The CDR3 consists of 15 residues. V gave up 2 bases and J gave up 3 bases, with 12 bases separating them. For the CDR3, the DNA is TGTGCCAGCAGCTTCCGAGAGAGCTTTGGAAACACCATATATTTT. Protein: CASSFRESFGNTIYF.

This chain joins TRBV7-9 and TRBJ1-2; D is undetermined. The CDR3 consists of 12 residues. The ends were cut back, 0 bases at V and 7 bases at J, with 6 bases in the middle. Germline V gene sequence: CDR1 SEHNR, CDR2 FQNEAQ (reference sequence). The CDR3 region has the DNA TGTGCCAGCAGCTTAGCCCGGGTTGGCTACACCTTC. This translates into CASSLARVGYTF. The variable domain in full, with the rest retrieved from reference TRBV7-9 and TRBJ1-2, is DTGVSQNPRHKITKRGQNVTFRCDPISEHNRLYWYRQTLGQGPEFLTYFQNEAQLEKSRLLSDRFSAERPKGSFSTLEIQRTEQGDSAMYLCASSLARVGYTFGSGTRLTVV.

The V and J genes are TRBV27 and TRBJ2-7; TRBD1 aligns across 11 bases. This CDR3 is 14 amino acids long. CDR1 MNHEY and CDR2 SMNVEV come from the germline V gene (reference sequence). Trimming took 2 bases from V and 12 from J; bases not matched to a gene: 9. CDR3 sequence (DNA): TGTGCCAGCAGTTTAACAGGACAGGGGGCGCGTCTGTACTTC. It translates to CASSLTGQGARLYF.

The CDR3 DNA is TGTGCCAGCTCACGACAGGGGTTGAGCAATCAGCCCCAGCATTTT. Amino acid sequence: CASSRQGLSNQPQHF. The V gene is TRBV18, the J gene TRBJ1-5, with 8 bases that match TRBD1. The CDR3 consists of 15 residues. Germline CDR1 is KGHSH and CDR2 is LQKENI. V lost 4 bases to trimming and J lost 1 base; unmatched junction nucleotides: 3. The full variable domain, with the rest looked up from reference TRBV18 and TRBJ1-5, is NAGVMQNPRHLVRRRGQEARLRCSPMKGHSHVYWYRQLPEEGLKFMVYLQKENIIDESGMPKERFSAEFPKEGPSILRIQQVVRGDSAAYFCASSRQGLSNQPQHFGDGTRLSIL.

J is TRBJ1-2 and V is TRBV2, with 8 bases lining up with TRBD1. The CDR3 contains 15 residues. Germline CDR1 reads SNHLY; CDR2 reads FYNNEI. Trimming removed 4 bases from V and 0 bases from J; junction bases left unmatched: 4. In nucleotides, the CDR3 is TGTGCCAGCAGTGTCACAGGGGGACCTAACTATGGCTACACCTTC. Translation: CASSVTGGPNYGYTF.

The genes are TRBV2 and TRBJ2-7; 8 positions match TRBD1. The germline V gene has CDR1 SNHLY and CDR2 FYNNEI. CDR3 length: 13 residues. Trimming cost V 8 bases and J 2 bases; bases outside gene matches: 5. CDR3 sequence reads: CASSGTGTYEQYF. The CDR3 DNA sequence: TGTGCCAGCTCCGGGACAGGTACCTACGAGCAGTACTTC. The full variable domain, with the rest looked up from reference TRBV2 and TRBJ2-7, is EPEVTQTPSHQVTQMGQEVILRCVPISNHLYFYWYRQILGQKVEFLVSFYNNEISEKSEIFDDQFSVERPDGSNFTLKIRSTKLEDSAMYFCASSGTGTYEQYFGPGTRLTVT.

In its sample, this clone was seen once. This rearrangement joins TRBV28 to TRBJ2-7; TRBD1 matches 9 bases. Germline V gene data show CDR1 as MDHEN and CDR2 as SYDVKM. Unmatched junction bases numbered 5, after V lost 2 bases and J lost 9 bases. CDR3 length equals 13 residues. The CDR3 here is CASSLMDRGRQYV. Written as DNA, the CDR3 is TGTGCCAGCAGTTTAATGGACAGGGGACGGCAGTACGTC.

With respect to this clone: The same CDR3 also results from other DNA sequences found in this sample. The CDR3, as DNA: TGCGCCAGCAGCTTGCAGGCTGGGAACACCGGGGAGCTGTTTTTT. Amino acids: CASSLQAGNTGELFF. The rearrangement uses TRBV5-1 and TRBJ2-2; D is uncertain. In germline, CDR1 is SGHRS, CDR2 YFSETQ. Trimming left V 1 base short and J 1 base short, with 8 bases between. The CDR3 loop spans 15 amino acids.

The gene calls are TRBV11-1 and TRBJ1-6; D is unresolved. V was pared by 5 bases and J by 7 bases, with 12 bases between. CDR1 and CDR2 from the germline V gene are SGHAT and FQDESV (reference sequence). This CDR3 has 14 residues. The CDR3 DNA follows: TGTGCCAGCAGCCGACGGGGTAACAATTCACCCCTCCACTTT. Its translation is CASSRRGNNSPLHF.

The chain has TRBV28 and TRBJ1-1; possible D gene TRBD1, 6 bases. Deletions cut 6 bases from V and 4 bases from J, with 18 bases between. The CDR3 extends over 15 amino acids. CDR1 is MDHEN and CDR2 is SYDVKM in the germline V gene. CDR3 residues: CASSPSRGGSTEAFF. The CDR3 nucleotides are TGTGCCAGCAGCCCTTCGAGGGGGGGGTCCACTGAAGCTTTCTTT.

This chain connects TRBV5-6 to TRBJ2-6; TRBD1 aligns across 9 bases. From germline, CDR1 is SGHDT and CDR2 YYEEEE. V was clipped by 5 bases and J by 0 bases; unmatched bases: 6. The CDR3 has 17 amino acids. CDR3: CASSLGTGSSGANVLTF. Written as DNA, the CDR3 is TGTGCCAGCAGTCTCGGGACAGGGAGCTCTGGGGCCAACGTCCTGACTTTC.

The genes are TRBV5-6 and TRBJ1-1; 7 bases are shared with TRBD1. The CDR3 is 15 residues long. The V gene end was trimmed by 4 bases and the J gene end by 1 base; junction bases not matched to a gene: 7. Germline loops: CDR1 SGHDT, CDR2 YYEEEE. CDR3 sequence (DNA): TGTGCCAGCAGCATACCAGGGGGAAGGAACACTGAAGCTTTCTTT. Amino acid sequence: CASSIPGGRNTEAFF. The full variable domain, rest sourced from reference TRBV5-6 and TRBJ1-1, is DAGVTQSPTHLIKTRGQQVTLRCSPKSGHDTVSWYQQALGQGPQFIFQYYEEEERQRGNFPDRFSGHQFPNYSSELNVNALLLGDSALYLCASSIPGGRNTEAFFGQGTRLTVV.

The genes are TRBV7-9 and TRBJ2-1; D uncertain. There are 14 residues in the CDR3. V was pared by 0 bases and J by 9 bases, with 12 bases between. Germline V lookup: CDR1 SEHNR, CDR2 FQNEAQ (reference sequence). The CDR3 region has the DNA TGTGCCAGCAGCTTAGCTGGCAGGAACCTTGAGCAGTTCTTC. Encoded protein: CASSLAGRNLEQFF.

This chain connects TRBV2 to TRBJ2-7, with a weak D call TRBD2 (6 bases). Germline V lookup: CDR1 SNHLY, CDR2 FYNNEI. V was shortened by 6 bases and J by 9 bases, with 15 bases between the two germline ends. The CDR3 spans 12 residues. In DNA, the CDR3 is TGTGCCAGCAGAGGGACTGGGTGGTGGCAGTACGTC. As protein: CASRGTGWWQYV.

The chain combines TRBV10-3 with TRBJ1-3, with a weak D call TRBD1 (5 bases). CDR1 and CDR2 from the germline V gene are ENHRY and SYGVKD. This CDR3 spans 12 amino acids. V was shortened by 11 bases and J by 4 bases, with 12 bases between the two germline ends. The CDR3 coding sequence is TGTGCCTCCCATGACAGCGGAAACACCATATATTTT. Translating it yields CASHDSGNTIYF.

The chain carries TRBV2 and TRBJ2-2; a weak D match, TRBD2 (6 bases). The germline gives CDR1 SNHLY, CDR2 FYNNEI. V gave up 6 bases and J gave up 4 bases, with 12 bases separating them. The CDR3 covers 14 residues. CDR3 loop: CASRGRRGTGELFF. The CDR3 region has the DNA TGTGCCAGCAGGGGACGGAGGGGCACCGGGGAGCTGTTTTTT.

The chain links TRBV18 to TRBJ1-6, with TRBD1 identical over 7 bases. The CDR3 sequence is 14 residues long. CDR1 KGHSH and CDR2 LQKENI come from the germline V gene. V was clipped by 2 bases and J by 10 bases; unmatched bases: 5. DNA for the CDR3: TGTGCCAGCTCACCAACAGGGGATGGGTCACCCCTCCACTTT. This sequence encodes CASSPTGDGSPLHF. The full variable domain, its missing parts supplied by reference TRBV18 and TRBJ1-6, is NAGVMQNPRHLVRRRGQEARLRCSPMKGHSHVYWYRQLPEEGLKFMVYLQKENIIDESGMPKERFSAEFPKEGPSILRIQQVVRGDSAAYFCASSPTGDGSPLHFGNGTRLTVT.